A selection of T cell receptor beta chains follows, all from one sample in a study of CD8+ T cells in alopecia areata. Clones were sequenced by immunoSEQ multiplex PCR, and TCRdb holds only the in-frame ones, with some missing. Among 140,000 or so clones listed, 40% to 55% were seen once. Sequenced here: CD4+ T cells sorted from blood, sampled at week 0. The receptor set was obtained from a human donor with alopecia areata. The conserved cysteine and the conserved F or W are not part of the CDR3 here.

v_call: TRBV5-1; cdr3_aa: ASRSTGQSEETQY
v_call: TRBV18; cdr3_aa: ASSPINRNQPQH
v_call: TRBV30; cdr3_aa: AWSVLGGTGELF
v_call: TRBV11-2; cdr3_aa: ASSFGRDTEAF
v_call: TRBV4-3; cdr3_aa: ASSREAGRTDTQY
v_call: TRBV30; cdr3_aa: AWRGFGWNYGYT
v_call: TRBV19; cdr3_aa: ASRISPGLGGTQY
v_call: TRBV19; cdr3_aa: ASSTQETQY
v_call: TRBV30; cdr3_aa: AWSLNPRDYGYT
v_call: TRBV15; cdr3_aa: ATSREGSRTRETQY
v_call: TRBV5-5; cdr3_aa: ASNLGQKNTGELF
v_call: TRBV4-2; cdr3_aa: ASSHGGAGAEKLF
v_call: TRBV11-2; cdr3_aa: ASSLDSPPGF
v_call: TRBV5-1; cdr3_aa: ASSLVPGADYGYT
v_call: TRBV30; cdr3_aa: AWSVLSVHNEQF
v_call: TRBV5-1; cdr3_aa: ASSLEGGETQY
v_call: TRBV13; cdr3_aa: ASSSYLAGTGELF
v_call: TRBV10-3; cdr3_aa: AISAGTGRYEQY
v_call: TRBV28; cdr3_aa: ASDSGANVLT
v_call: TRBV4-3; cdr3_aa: ASSHRQGYNEQF
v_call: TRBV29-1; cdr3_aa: SVEGHRLLNTEAF
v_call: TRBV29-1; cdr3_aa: SVAAPGRETQY
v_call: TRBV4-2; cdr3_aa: ASSPALRSGGNEQF
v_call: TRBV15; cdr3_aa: ATSSRAGGPYGYT
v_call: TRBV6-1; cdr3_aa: ASSRPPDPASYT
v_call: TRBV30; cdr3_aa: AWGTKGLTETQY
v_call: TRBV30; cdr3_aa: AWRGDRGDGYT
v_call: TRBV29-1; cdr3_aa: SAVGSTNTGELF
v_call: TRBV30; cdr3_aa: ASGGGPSNQPQH
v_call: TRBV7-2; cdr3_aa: ASSLRYEQY
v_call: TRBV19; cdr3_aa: ASSPRGTSGPFSSYNEQF
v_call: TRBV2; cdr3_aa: ASTNTGAGEQY
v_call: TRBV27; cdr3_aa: ASSLSPGGPYEQY
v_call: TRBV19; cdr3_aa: ASSIVLSPYNEQF
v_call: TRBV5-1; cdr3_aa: ASSLDVVTENIQY
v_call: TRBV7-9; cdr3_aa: ASSLSTGGQF
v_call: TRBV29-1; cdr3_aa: SVETGGGSGANVLT
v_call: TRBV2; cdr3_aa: ASRLNSNQPQH
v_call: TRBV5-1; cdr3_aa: ASGLAGGSEQF
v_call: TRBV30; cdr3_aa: AWSAILAGSHLYNEQF